The clone carrying this TCR beta chain was detected only a few times. The antigen is unknown. This record belongs to a study of T-cell memory formation after mild COVID-19. The CDR3 extends over 13 amino acids. Germline loops: CDR1 SEHNR, CDR2 FQNEAQ (reference sequence). Trimming removed 1 base from V and 8 bases from J, with 9 bases in between. One entry per CDR3 protein results from TCRdb running MiXCR on the 5' RACE reads. The sample carries 140,000 to 150,000 distinct CDR3 sequences, roughly 6.2% recorded once. Notes on the study in general: There were some responding clones in pre-infection memory, which suggested that cross-reactive memory had joined.

The gene calls are TRBV7-9 and TRBJ1-3; D not resolved. This receptor was obtained from an adult woman who had mild COVID-19 (a few samples of this study predate the infection). Cell type and time point are not known. The material sequenced was PBMCs or a T cell subset sorted from them (not recorded which). CDR3 residues: CASSLGAKDTIYF. In nucleotides, the CDR3 is TGTGCCAGCAGCTTAGGAGCGAAGGACACCATATATTTT.